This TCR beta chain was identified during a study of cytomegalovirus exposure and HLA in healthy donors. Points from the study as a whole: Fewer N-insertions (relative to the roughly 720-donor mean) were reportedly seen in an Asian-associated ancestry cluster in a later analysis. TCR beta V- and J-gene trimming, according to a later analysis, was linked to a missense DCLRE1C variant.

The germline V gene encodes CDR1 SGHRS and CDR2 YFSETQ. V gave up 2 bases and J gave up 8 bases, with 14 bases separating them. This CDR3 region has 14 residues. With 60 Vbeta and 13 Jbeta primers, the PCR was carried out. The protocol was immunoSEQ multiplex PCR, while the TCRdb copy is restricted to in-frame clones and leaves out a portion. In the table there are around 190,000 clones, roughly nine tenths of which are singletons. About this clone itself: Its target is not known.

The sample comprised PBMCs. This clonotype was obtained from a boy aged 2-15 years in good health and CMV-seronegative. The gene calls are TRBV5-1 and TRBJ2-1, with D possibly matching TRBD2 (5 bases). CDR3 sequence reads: CASSFAGPWDEQFF. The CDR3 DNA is TGCGCCAGCAGCTTTGCGGGCCCGTGGGATGAGCAGTTCTTC.